This T cell receptor (beta chain) was obtained from a study of OX40 agonist ivuxolimab in advanced cancers. Study-level results: The average count of expanded clones was higher among CD8+ T cells than among CD4+. CD4+ and CD8+ T cells in blood underwent clonal expansion by week 6 at 0.1 to 3.0 mg/kg.

TCRdb keeps only in-frame clones here, not all; method: immunoSEQ multiplex PCR. The data show around 73,000 clones, with 90% seen just once and roughly 9.8% held by the top ten. This CDR3 has 14 amino acids. V shed 9 bases and J shed 3 bases, with 16 bases lying between them. The germline V gene has CDR1 SEHNR and CDR2 FQNEAQ (reference sequence). This clone was observed once. As yet, its antigen is unknown. The source is an adult with an advanced solid tumor such as melanoma, head and neck, liver or kidney cancer. The starting material was CD4+ or CD8+ T cells sorted from blood, obtained in a trial of the OX40 agonist ivuxolimab. The gene calls are TRBV7-9 and TRBJ2-3, with D perhaps being TRBD1 or TRBD2 (6 bases each). The DNA for the CDR3 is TGTGCCAGTCGGGGTCAGGGGAGGACAGATACGCAGTATTTT. Translation: CASRGQGRTDTQYF.